Listed below are T cell receptor beta chains from one sample, sequenced in a study of response to subunit inactivated influenza vaccine. MiXCR, run by TCRdb on the RT-PCR reads, gives a single entry per CDR3 protein. The table has under 550,000 distinct CDR3 sequences, about 7.2% seen once. Source: PBMCs from blood, taken around 2 years after vaccination. All receptors derive from a man in his fifties or sixties who received an inactivated influenza vaccine. Both conserved end residues are part of each CDR3. D genes are given only for firm matches. Some rows mark clone size as missing; the rest say once, few, many or name a class of expanded clone.

>NA|TRBV6-6|TRBJ2-1|many
CASSFPGLDRFF
TGTGCCAGCAGTTTCCCGGGACTGGATCGGTTCTTC
>TRBD2|TRBV20-1|TRBJ2-2|few
CSARDWGGTNTGELFF
TGCAGTGCTAGAGATTGGGGGGGGACGAACACCGGGGAGCTGTTTTTT
>NA|TRBV6-5|TRBJ1-4|NA
CASSLPSSKLFF
TGTGCCAGCAGTCTCCCTTCTTCGAAACTGTTTTTT
>NA|TRBV10-3|TRBJ2-1|many
CAIIRPGPEPIEQFF
TGTGCCATCATTAGACCGGGACCAGAGCCAATTGAGCAGTTCTTC
>TRBD2|TRBV5-1|TRBJ2-7|NA
CASSRTSVHEQYF
TGCGCCAGCAGCCGGACTAGCGTCCACGAGCAGTACTTC
>TRBD1|TRBV20-1|TRBJ2-1|many
CSARDGTGRRNEQFF
TGCAGTGCTAGAGATGGGACAGGGAGAAGAAATGAGCAGTTCTTC
>NA|TRBV12-3/TRBV12-4|TRBJ1-4|many
CASSFGSGKLFF
TGTGCCAGCAGTTTTGGCTCTGGAAAACTGTTTTTT
>TRBD2|TRBV5-4|TRBJ2-3|few
CASSSRLAGSTDTQYF
TGTGCCAGCAGCTCTCGACTAGCGGGGAGCACAGATACGCAGTATTTT
>TRBD1|TRBV20-1|TRBJ2-7|few
CSAHRGDRYEQYF
TGCAGTGCTCACAGGGGGGATCGCTACGAGCAGTACTTC
>TRBD1|TRBV2|TRBJ1-1|NA
CASRRQGPIPEAFF
TGTGCCAGCAGAAGACAGGGACCAATCCCTGAAGCTTTCTTT
>NA|TRBV5-5|TRBJ2-7|many
CASSPGPNYEQYF
TGTGCCAGCAGCCCCGGACCGAACTACGAGCAGTACTTC
>NA|TRBV11-2|TRBJ2-1|many
CASSSGPRYNEQFF
TGTGCCAGCAGCTCGGGACCTAGGTACAATGAGCAGTTCTTC
>NA|TRBV12-3/TRBV12-4|TRBJ2-1|few
CASRDSQIYNEQFF
TGTGCCAGCAGGGACTCTCAAATCTACAATGAGCAGTTCTTC
>NA|TRBV7-6|TRBJ2-3|few
CASSLGGGRLLRTDTQYF
TGTGCCAGCAGCTTAGGTGGGGGGCGTCTTTTGCGCACAGATACGCAGTATTTT
>NA|TRBV10-3|TRBJ2-3|NA
CAISEYGSTDTQYF
TGTGCCATCAGTGAATACGGGAGTACGGATACGCAGTATTTT
>NA|TRBV25-1|TRBJ2-3|many
CASSEDPRGDTQYF
TGTGCCAGCAGTGAGGATCCCCGCGGAGATACGCAGTATTTT
>NA|TRBV7-2|TRBJ2-7|NA
CASSERRGTTYEQYF
TGTGCCAGCAGCGAGAGACGCGGGACGACCTACGAGCAGTACTTC
>NA|TRBV11-3|TRBJ2-1|few
CASSLMSGDEQFF
TGTGCCAGCAGCTTAATGAGTGGCGATGAGCAGTTCTTC
>NA|TRBV9|TRBJ2-5|few
CASSDGGPSLGETQYF
TGTGCCAGCAGCGATGGAGGCCCCTCTTTGGGAGAGACCCAGTACTTC
>TRBD1|TRBV12-3/TRBV12-4|TRBJ1-5|NA
CASSSGTGDRSNQPQHF
TGTGCCAGCAGCTCCGGGACAGGGGACCGGAGCAATCAGCCCCAGCATTTT
>TRBD2|TRBV5-1|TRBJ2-1|many
CASSLGSSGSSNPLNEQFF
TGCGCCAGCAGCTTGGGTTCTAGCGGGAGTTCGAATCCTCTCAATGAGCAGTTCTTC
>NA|TRBV6-2/TRBV6-3|TRBJ2-6|NA
CASSWIISGANVLTF
TGTGCCAGCAGTTGGATAATCTCTGGGGCCAACGTCCTGACTTTC
>TRBD2|TRBV11-1|TRBJ2-2|few
CASSLRGEGLASNTGELFF
TGTGCCAGCAGCTTACGGGGAGAGGGACTAGCGTCGAACACCGGGGAGCTGTTTTTT
>TRBD1|TRBV28|TRBJ1-2|many
CASSLGQGAGGYTF
TGTGCCAGCAGTTTGGGACAGGGGGCTGGGGGCTACACCTTC
>TRBD2|TRBV11-1|TRBJ2-5|NA
CASSTTGLAGGYGSATQYF
TGTGCCAGCAGCACCACGGGACTAGCGGGGGGTTATGGCTCGGCGACCCAGTACTTC
>TRBD1|TRBV11-2|TRBJ1-2|NA
CASGLRDRGSYGYTF
TGTGCCAGCGGCCTCAGGGACAGGGGTTCCTATGGCTACACCTTC
>TRBD1|TRBV20-1|TRBJ1-5|NA
CSAGGQTYSNQPQHF
TGCAGTGCTGGGGGACAGACCTATAGCAATCAGCCCCAGCATTTT
>NA|TRBV7-9|TRBJ2-1|few
CASSLDSYSFNEQFF
TGTGCCAGCAGCTTGGACAGTTACTCATTCAATGAGCAGTTCTTC
>NA|TRBV18|TRBJ2-2|few
CASSGSRSGELFF
TGTGCCAGCTCTGGAAGTCGCTCCGGGGAGCTGTTTTTT
>NA|TRBV7-6|TRBJ2-5|few
CASSFTVQETQYF
TGTGCCAGCAGCTTTACAGTCCAAGAGACCCAGTACTTC
>NA|TRBV7-9|TRBJ2-2|many
CASSLNSNGELFF
TGTGCCAGCAGCTTGAACAGTAACGGGGAGCTGTTTTTT
>NA|TRBV20-1|TRBJ2-5|NA
CSLGEGETQYF
TGCAGCCTCGGGGAAGGCGAGACCCAGTACTTC
>TRBD1|TRBV15|TRBJ1-4|few
CATSSSGTGTEKLFF
TGTGCCACCAGCAGTTCCGGGACAGGGACTGAAAAACTGTTTTTT
>TRBD1|TRBV12-3/TRBV12-4|TRBJ2-7|NA
CASSLQLGQSYEQYF
TGTGCCAGCAGTTTACAGCTGGGACAGTCCTACGAGCAGTACTTC
>NA|TRBV12-3/TRBV12-4|TRBJ2-5|many
CASSSTGHQETQYF
TGTGCCAGCAGTTCGACAGGTCACCAAGAGACCCAGTACTTC
>NA|TRBV21-1|TRBJ1-1|many
CASSKENRRGNGAFFF
TGTGCCAGCAGCAAAGAAAACAGGAGAGGGAATGGAGCTTTCTTCTTT
>NA|TRBV4-3|TRBJ2-5|many
CASSQVPQETQYF
TGCGCCAGCAGCCAAGTCCCACAAGAGACCCAGTACTTC
>NA|TRBV11-2|TRBJ2-1|few
CASSETRYEQFF
TGTGCCAGCAGCGAGACTAGATACGAGCAGTTCTTC
>NA|TRBV7-2|TRBJ2-7|NA
CASSLVGLGWDEQYF
TGTGCCAGCAGCTTAGTGGGACTGGGATGGGACGAGCAGTACTTC
>NA|TRBV14|TRBJ1-1|few
CASSQGAVAEAFF
TGTGCCAGCAGCCAAGGTGCGGTGGCTGAAGCTTTCTTT
>TRBD1|TRBV28|TRBJ2-5|many
CASSPGGTGRGETQYF
TGTGCCAGCAGCCCCGGAGGGACAGGACGCGGAGAGACCCAGTACTTC